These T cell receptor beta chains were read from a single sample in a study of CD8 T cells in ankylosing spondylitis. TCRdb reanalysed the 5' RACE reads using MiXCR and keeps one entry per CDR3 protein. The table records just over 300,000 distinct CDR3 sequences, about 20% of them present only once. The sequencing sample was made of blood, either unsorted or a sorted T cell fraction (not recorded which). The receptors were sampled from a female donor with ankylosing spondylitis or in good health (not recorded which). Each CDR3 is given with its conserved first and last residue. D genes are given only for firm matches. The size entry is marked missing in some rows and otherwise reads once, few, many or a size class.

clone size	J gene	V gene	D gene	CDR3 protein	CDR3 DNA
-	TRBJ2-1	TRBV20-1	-	CSASGDYSGGTNEQFF	TGCAGTGCTAGTGGAGACTATAGCGGTGGAACCAATGAGCAGTTCTTC
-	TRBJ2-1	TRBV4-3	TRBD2	CASSQDHLAGGSRNEQFF	TGCGCCAGCAGCCAAGATCATTTAGCGGGAGGGTCCCGCAATGAGCAGTTCTTC
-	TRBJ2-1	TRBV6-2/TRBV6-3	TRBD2	CASSYSPLSGNSYNEQFF	TGTGCCAGCAGTTACTCGCCCCTTAGCGGGAACTCCTACAATGAGCAGTTCTTC
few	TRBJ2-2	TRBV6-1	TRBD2	CASTLRLAGGRGSGELFF	TGTGCCAGCACCCTCCGCCTAGCGGGAGGCCGGGGGTCCGGGGAGCTGTTTTTT
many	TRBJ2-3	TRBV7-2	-	CASSLGGGPADTQYF	TGTGCCAGCAGCTTAGGAGGAGGACCCGCAGATACGCAGTATTTT
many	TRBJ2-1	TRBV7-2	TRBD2	CASSLGLAVNEQFF	TGTGCCAGCAGCTTAGGACTAGCGGTCAATGAGCAGTTCTTC
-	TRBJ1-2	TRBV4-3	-	CASSQGVNYGYTF	TGCGCCAGCAGCCAAGGGGTTAACTATGGCTACACCTTC
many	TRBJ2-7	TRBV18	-	CASSPRGSYEQYF	TGTGCCAGCTCACCACGGGGTTCCTACGAGCAGTACTTC
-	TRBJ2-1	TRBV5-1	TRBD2	CASSARLAGNTGEQFF	TGCGCCAGCAGCGCGAGACTAGCGGGAAACACCGGAGAGCAGTTCTTC
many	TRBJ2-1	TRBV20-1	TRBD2	CSARGPGTRWTEQFF	TGCAGTGCTAGAGGGCCCGGGACTAGGTGGACTGAGCAGTTCTTC
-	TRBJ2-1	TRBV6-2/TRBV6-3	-	CASSSQDNEQFF	TGTGCCAGCAGTTCACAAGACAATGAGCAGTTCTTC
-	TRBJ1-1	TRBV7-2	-	CASSRPNTEAFF	TGTGCCAGCAGCAGACCCAACACTGAAGCTTTCTTT
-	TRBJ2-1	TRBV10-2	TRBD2	CASREAGGPNEQFF	TGCGCCAGTCGCGAAGCGGGAGGGCCAAATGAGCAGTTCTTC
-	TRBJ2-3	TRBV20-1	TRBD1	CSAPGQGANEKDTQYF	TGCAGTGCTCCGGGACAGGGGGCGAATGAAAAAGATACGCAGTATTTT
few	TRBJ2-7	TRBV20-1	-	CSASTFLGSYEQYF	TGCAGTGCTAGTACGTTTCTGGGCTCCTACGAGCAGTACTTC
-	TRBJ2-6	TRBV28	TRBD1	CASMQQGIAGANVLTF	TGTGCCAGCATGCAACAGGGGATTGCTGGGGCCAACGTCCTGACTTTC
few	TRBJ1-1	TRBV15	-	CATSREGGHTEAFF	TGTGCCACCAGCAGAGAGGGGGGGCACACTGAAGCTTTCTTT
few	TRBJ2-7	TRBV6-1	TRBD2	CASRPSGGAPYEQYF	TGTGCCAGCAGACCATCGGGAGGGGCCCCCTACGAGCAGTACTTC
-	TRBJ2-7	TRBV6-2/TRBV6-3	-	CASTEFGRSIYF	TGTGCCAGCACCGAATTCGGACGGTCTATTTACTTC
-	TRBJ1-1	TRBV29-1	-	CSVERIEAFF	TGCAGCGTTGAGCGGATTGAAGCTTTCTTT
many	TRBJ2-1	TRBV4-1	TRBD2	CASSLVRLAVYNEQFF	TGCGCCAGCAGCCTCGTTAGACTAGCGGTCTACAATGAGCAGTTCTTC
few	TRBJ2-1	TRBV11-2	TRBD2	CASQLAEQINEQFF	TGTGCCAGCCAACTAGCGGAGCAGATCAATGAGCAGTTCTTC
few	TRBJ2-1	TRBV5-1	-	CASGIDSSYNEQFF	TGCGCCAGTGGGATTGACAGCTCCTACAATGAGCAGTTCTTC
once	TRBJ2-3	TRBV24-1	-	CATSAAGTTDTQYF	TGTGCCACCAGTGCCGCCGGGACCACAGATACGCAGTATTTT
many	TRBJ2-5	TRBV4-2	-	CASSQGTAREETQYF	TGTGCCAGCAGCCAAGGGACAGCGAGAGAAGAGACCCAGTACTTC
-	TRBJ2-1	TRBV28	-	CASSSLGGRSYNEQFF	TGTGCCAGCAGTAGCCTGGGGGGCCGCTCCTACAATGAGCAGTTCTTC